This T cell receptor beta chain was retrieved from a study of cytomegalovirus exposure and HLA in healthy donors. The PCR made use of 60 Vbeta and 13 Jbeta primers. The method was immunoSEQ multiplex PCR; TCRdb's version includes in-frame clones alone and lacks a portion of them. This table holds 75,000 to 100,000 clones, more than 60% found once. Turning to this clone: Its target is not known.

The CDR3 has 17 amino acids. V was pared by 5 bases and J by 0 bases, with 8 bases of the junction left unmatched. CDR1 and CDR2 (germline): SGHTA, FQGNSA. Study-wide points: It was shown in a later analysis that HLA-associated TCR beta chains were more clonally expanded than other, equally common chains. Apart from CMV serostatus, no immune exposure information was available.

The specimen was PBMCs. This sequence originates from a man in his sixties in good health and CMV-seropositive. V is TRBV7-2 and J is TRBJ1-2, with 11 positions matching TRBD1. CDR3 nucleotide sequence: TGTGCCAGCAGCCCCTCGGGACAGGGGGGTGCTAACTATGGCTACACCTTC. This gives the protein CASSPSGQGGANYGYTF.